A single sample gave rise to the 8 T cell receptor beta chains below, sequenced in a study of tumor and adjacent non-tumor tissue in lung cancer. RNA was extracted from bulk tissue without any cell sorting. TCRbeta libraries were built with three rounds of nested PCR, modified from ARM-PCR. One entry per CDR3 protein results from TCRdb running MiXCR on the multiplex PCR reads. Counted here are tens of thousands of distinct CDR3 sequences, 75% to 90% occurring once; the ten biggest clones make up about an eighth. The sequencing input was lung tumor tissue. Receptor source: a woman in her 50s with non-small cell lung cancer.

As regards this clonotype: The junction departs from germline at one end; a sequencing error may be responsible. J is TRBJ2-7 and V is TRBV20-1; D may match TRBD1 or TRBD2 (5 bases each). Per the germline V gene, CDR1 is DFQATT and CDR2 is SNEGSKA (reference sequence). This CDR3 contains 15 residues. CDR3 DNA: TGTAGTGCTAGATGTCTCCGGGACGCCTCCCCCGAGCACTACTTC. Encoded protein: CSARCLRDASPEHYF.

This clonotype was observed once. This chain links TRBV20-1 with TRBJ2-7; TRBD2 matches 9 bases. The CDR3 consists of 14 residues. From germline, CDR1 is DFQATT and CDR2 SNEGSKA (reference sequence). The ends lost 7 bases at V and 2 bases at J; junction bases unmatched: 9. The CDR3 region is CSVQTSGITYEQYF. In DNA form, the CDR3 reads TGCAGTGTTCAGACTAGCGGAATAACCTACGAGCAGTACTTC.

Points on this clonotype: This CDR3 is missing its conserved last phenylalanine or tryptophan, likely due to a read error. The chain combines TRBV11-2 with TRBJ2-5; 9 bases match TRBD2. This CDR3 comprises 14 residues. Germline CDR1 and CDR2: SGHAT and FQNNGV. The CDR3 bases are TGTGTCAGCAGCTTCGCGGGAGGGCTGGAGACCCAGTACGTC. This translates into CVSSFAGGLETQYV.

In the case of this clonotype: No conserved phenylalanine or tryptophan ends this CDR3, so it is likely a read error. The chain carries TRBV20-1 and TRBJ1-2; the D is unclear. The germline V gene encodes CDR1 DFQATT and CDR2 SNEGSKA (reference sequence). This CDR3 has 14 residues. DNA for the CDR3: TGCAGTGCTCCAACGAACGTGTTGGGCTATTGCTACACCCTC. Encoded protein: CSAPTNVLGYCYTL.

Worth noting for this clonotype: Mismatch with germline at one junction end may stem from a read error. The chain couples TRBV11-3 to TRBJ2-2, with D perhaps being TRBD1 or TRBD2 (5 bases each). Per the germline V gene, CDR1 is SGHNT and CDR2 is YENEEA. This CDR3 region has 15 residues. CDR3 DNA sequence: TGTGCCACCAGCTTGACAGCTACGAGCACCGGGGAGCTATTTTTT. Encoded protein: CATSLTATSTGELFF.

The CDR3 nucleotides read TGTGCCAGCAATTTAGGATTTCAACTCCTTCAGCCCCAGCATTTT. Translated, it gives CASNLGFQLLQPQHF. This chain uses TRBV6-2 or TRBV6-3 with TRBJ1-5, with D hard to call. Germline CDR1 reads MNHEY; CDR2 reads SVGEGT. The CDR3 extends over 15 amino acids. With 7 bases removed from V and 6 bases from J, the gap between germline ends came to 19 bases.

Turning to this clonotype: One end of the junction is discordant with germline, which a read error may explain. This sequence joins TRBV18 and TRBJ2-7; D possibly corresponds to TRBD2 (5 bases). The CDR3 covers 13 residues. The V gene's germline CDR1 is KGHSH and CDR2 LQKENI. The CDR3 coding sequence is TGTGCCAGCTCACGTGATGGCGGGTACGAGCAGTACTTT. Translation gives CASSRDGGYEQYF.

With regard to this clonotype: An end of the junction does not agree with germline; a read error may underlie this. The rearrangement joins TRBV4-1 to TRBJ1-1; D not certain. This CDR3 has 16 amino acids. The germline gives CDR1 MGHRA, CDR2 YSYEKL. CDR3 protein: CASSQDLYSGNTGAFF. Written as DNA, the CDR3 is TGCGCCAGTAGCCAAGATCTCTACAGTGGAAACACTGGAGCTTTCTTT.